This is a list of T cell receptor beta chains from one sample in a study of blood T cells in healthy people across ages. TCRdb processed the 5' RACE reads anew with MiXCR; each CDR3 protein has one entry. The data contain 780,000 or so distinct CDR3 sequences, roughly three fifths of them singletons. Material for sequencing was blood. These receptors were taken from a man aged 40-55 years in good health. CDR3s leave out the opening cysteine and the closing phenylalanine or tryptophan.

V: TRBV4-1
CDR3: ASSLSGSRYEQY

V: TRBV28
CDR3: ASRQGSFNYGYT

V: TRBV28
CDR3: ASSYLEGQGIEGRWDYGYT

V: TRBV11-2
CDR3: ASMIIPGQAGAF

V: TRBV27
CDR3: ASSSLFLGTGVAVADTQY

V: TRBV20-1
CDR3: SARQNTQY

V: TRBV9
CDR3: ASSDGTSGSMAYNEQF

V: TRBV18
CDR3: ASSPARDYGYT

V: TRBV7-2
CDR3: ASSLGTAIYGYT

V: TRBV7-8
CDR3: ATKPRGAGETQY

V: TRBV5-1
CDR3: ASSSGGQIHEQY

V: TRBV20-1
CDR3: SARDRVIDGYT

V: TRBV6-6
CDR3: ASAHEGSPLH

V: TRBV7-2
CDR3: ASSLQRGVQETQY

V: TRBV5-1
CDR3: ASSGGTSNSGANVLT

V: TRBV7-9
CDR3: ASKLQSLEQF

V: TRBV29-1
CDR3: SARQGSDTQY

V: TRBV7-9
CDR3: ASSLSSVRGGDEQF

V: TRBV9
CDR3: ASSPGTGAKETQY

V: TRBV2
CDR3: ASSGASGSQDTQY

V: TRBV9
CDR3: ASSLVGDAGDEQY

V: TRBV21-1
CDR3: ANSNGLF

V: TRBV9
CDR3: ASSVGGAITEAF

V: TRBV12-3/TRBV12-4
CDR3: ASRGGRAQETQY

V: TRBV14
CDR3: ASSQQRGSGAYGYT

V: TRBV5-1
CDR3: ASSQTLGVRTGELF

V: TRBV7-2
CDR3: ASSETGIGNQPQH

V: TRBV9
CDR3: ASSVSGSADYEQY

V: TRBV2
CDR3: ASSELGEQF

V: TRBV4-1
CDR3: ASSQPGRRGQETQY

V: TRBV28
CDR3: ASSFQTAGANVLT

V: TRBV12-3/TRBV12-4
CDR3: ASSDRPPGYT

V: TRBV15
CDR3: ATSNPSGGSYEQY

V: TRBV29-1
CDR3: SVDNRTGFLKGSRETQY

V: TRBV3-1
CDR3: ASSQYRSSRETQY

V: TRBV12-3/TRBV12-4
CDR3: ASSLVLVNEQF

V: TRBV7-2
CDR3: ASSFSGSVEKLF

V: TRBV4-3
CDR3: ASSQDWTGLSGANVLT

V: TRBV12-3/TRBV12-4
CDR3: ASSVEGRGGYT

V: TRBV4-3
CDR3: ASSQDLAPASTDTQY

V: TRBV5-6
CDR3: ASSPGGSVKNIQY

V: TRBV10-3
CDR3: AISEVGQAVGYEQF

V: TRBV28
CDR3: ASSLGKANQPQH

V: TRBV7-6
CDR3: ASSLRTDPTQPQH

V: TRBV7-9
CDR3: ASSLATQSGANVLT

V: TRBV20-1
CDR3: SAREKIPAAGYT